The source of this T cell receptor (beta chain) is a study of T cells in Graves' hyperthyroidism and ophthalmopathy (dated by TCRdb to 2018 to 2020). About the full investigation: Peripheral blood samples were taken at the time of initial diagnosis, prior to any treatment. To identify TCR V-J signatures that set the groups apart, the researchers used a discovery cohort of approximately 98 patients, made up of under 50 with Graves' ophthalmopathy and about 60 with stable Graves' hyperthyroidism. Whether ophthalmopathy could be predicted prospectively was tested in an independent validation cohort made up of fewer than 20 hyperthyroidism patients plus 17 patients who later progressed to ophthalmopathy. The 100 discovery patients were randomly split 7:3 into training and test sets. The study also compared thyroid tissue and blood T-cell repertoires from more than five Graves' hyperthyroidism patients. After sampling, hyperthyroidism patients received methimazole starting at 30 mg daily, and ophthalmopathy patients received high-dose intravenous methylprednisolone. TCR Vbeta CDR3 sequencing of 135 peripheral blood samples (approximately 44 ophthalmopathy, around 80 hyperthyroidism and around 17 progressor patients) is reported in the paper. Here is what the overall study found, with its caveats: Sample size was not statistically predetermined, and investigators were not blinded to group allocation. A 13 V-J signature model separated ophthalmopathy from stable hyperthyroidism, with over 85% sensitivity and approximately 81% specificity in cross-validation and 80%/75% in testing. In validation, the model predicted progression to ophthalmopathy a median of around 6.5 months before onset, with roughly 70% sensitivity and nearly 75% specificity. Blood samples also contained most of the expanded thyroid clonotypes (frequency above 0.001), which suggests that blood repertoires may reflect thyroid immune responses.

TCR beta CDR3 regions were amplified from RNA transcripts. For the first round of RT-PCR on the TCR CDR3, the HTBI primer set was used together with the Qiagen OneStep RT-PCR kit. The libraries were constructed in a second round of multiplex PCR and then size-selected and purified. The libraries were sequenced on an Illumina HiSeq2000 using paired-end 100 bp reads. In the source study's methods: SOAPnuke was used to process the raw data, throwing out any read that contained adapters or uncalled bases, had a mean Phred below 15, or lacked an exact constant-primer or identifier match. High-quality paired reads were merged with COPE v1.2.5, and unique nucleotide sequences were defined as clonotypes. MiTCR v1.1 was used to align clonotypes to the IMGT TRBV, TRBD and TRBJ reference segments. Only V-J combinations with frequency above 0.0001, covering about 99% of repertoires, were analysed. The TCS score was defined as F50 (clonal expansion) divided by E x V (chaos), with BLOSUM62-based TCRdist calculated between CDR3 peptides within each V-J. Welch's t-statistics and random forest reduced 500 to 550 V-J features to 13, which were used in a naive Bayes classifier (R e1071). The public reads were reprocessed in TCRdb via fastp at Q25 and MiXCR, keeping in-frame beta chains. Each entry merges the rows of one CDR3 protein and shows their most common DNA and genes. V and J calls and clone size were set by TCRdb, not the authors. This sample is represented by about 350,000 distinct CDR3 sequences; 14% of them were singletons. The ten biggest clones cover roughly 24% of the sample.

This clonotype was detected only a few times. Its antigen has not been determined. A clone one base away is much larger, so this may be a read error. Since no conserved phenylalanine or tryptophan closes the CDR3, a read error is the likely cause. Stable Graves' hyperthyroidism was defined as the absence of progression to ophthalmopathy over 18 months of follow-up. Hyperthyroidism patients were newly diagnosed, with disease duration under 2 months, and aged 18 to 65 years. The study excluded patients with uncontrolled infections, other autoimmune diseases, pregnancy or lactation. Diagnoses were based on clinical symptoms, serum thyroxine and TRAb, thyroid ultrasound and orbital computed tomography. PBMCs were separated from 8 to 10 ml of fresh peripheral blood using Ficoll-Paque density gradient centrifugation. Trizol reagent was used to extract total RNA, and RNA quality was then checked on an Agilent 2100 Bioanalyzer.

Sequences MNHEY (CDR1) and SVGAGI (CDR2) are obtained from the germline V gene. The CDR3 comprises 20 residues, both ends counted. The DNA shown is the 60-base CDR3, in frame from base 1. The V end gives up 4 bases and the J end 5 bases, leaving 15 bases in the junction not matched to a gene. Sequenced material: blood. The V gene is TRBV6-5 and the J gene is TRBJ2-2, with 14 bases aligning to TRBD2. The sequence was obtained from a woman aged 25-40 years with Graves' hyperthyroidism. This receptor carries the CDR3 CASSFRLAGGPGSLTGELFL. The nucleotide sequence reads TGTGCCAGCAGTTTCCGACTAGCGGGAGGGCCGGGTTCATTAACCGGGGAGCTGTTTCTT.